This T cell receptor (beta chain) was found in a study of control samples from healthy donors and cancer patients (TCRdb year 2020). As regards this clone: There is no known antigen for this receptor. No per-base quality is available; no much larger clone lies one base away.

Library generation was performed with the immunoSEQ multiplex PCR assay. TCRdb re-hosts the immuneACCESS table, in-frame sequences only. Its copies lack some clones; in the studies checked, an unresolved V gene accounts for under half of them, and the cause for the rest is not known. The sample profile shows tens of thousands of clones; around four fifths of them were found once. The top ten clonotypes cover approximately 19% of the sample. According to the germline V gene, CDR1 reads MDHEN and CDR2 reads SYDVKM. From its cysteine to its phenylalanine, the CDR3 spans 14 amino acids. Only CDR3 DNA is held: 42 bases, read in frame from base 1. V trim: 7 bases; J trim: 0 bases; unmatched bases: 2.

The sequenced material came from blood. This clonotype originated in a man aged 25-45 years in good health. The chain was built from TRBV28 and TRBJ2-3; TRBD2 lines up with 9 middle nucleotides. The DNA reads TGTGCCAGCAATCTAGCGGGGAGCACAGATACGCAGTATTTT. Its product reads: CASNLAGSTDTQYF. With all but the CDR3 taken from the reference TRBV28 and TRBJ2-3 genes, the full variable domain is: DVKVTQSSRYLVKRTGEKVFLECVQDMDHENMFWYRQDPGLGLRLIYFSYDVKMKEKGDIPEGYSVSREKKERFSLILESASTNQTSMYLCASNLAGSTDTQYFGPGTRLTVL.